This TCR beta chain appears in the sequencing data of a study of T cell responses to AZD1222 COVID-19 vaccine. This table comes from immunoSEQ multiplex PCR, and its TCRdb copy is limited to in-frame clones, with some not included. The sample lists about 84,000 clones; 70% to 90% were seen once. This clone was recorded at least ten times. What it binds is not known. Findings and limits, study-wide: Repertoires were obtained only post-peak T cell response. Spike-specific TCRs gained breadth and depth after people received two AZD1222 doses.

Doses given second, at about 4 or about 12 weeks, were pooled. Specimen: peripheral blood, collected 28 days after the second AZD1222 dose. This sequence was found in an adult who received the AZD1222 COVID-19 vaccine.

CDR3 in amino acids: CASSSDWETQYF. CDR3 DNA sequence: TGTGCCAGCAGCTCCGATTGGGAGACCCAGTACTTC. V is TRBV5-4 and J is TRBJ2-5; D unclear. Deletions cut 3 bases from V and 5 bases from J, with 8 bases between. The length of the CDR3 is 12 residues. The germline CDR1 and CDR2 sequences are SGHNT and YYREEE (reference sequence).